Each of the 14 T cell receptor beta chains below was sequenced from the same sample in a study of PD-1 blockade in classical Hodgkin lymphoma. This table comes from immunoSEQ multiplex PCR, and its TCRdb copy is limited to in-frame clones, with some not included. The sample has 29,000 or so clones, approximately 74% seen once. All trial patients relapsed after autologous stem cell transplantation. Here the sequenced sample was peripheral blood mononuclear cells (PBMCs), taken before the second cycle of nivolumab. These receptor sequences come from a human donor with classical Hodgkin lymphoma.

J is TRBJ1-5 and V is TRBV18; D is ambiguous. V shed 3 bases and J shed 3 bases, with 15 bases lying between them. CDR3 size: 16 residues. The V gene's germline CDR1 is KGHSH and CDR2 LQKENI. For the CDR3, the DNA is TGTGCCAGCTCACCCACCCCCGGGTTCGTCAATCAGCCCCAGCATTTT. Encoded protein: CASSPTPGFVNQPQHF.

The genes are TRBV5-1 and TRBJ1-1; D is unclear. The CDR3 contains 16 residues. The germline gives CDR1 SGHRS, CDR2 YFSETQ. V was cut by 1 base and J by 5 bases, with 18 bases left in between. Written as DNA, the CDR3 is TGCGCCAGCAGCTTGAGTGCGACGCCAGCCAAGACTGAAGCTTTCTTT. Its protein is CASSLSATPAKTEAFF.

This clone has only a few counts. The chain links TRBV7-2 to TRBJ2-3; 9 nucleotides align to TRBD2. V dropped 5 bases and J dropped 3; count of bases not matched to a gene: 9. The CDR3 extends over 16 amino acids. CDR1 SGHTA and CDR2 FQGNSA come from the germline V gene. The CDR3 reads CASSQIGAGGTDTQYF. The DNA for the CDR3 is TGTGCCAGCAGCCAAATAGGGGCGGGGGGGACAGATACGCAGTATTTT.

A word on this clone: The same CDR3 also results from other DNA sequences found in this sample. The CDR3 protein is CASSQGSEQYF. The CDR3 region has the DNA TGTGCCAGCTCACAGGGTTCCGAGCAGTACTTC. This chain links TRBV6-1 with TRBJ2-7, with D possibly matching TRBD1 (6 bases). CDR3 length equals 11 residues. CDR1 MNHNS and CDR2 SASEGT come from the germline V gene. Trimming cost V 8 bases and J 6 bases, with 11 bases left between them.

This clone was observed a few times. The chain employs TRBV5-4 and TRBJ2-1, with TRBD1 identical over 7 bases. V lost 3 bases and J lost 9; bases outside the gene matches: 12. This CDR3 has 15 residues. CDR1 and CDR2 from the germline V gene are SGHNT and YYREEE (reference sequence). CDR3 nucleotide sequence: TGTGCCAGCAGCTCAAGGGGTAGGGGGCAAGGTGAGCAGTTCTTC. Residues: CASSSRGRGQGEQFF.

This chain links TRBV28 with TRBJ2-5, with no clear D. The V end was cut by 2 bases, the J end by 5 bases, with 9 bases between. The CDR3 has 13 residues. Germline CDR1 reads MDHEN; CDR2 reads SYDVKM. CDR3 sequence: CASSLRTRETQYF. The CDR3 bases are TGTGCCAGCAGTTTAAGGACGCGGGAGACCCAGTACTTC.

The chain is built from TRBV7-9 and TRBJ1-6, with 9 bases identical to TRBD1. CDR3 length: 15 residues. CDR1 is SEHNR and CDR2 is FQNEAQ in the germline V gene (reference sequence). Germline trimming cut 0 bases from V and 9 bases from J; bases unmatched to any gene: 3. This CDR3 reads CASSLAPQGASPLHF. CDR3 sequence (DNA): TGTGCCAGCAGCTTAGCCCCACAGGGGGCTTCACCCCTCCACTTT. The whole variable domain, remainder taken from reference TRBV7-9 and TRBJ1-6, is DTGVSQNPRHKITKRGQNVTFRCDPISEHNRLYWYRQTLGQGPEFLTYFQNEAQLEKSRLLSDRFSAERPKGSFSTLEIQRTEQGDSAMYLCASSLAPQGASPLHFGNGTRLTVT.

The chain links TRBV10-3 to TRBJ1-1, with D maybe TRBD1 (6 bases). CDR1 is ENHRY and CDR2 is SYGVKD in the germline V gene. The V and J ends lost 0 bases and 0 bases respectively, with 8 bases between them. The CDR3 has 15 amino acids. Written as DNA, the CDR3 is TGTGCCATCAGTGAGTCGGGGGCCATGAACACTGAAGCTTTCTTT. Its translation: CAISESGAMNTEAFF.

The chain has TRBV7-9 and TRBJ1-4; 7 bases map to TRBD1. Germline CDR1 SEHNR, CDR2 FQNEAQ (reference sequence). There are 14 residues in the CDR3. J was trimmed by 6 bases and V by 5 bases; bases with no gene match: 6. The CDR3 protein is CASSLSGGDEKLFF. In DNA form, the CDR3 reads TGTGCCAGCAGCCTGTCAGGGGGGGATGAAAAACTGTTTTTT. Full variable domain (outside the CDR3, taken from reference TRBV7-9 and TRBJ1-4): DTGVSQNPRHKITKRGQNVTFRCDPISEHNRLYWYRQTLGQGPEFLTYFQNEAQLEKSRLLSDRFSAERPKGSFSTLEIQRTEQGDSAMYLCASSLSGGDEKLFFGSGTQLSVL.

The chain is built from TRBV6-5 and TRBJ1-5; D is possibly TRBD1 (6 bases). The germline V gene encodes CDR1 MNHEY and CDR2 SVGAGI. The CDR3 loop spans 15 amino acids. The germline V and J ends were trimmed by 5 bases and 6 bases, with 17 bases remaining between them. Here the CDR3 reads CASSLLAGGGQPQHF. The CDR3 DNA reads TGTGCCAGCAGTCTACTTGCGGGGGGCGGTCAGCCCCAGCATTTT.

Here the CDR3 reads CASRIGQGGRTDTQYF. Written as DNA, the CDR3 is TGTGCCAGCAGAATAGGACAGGGCGGTAGGACAGATACGCAGTATTTT. The chain combines TRBV2 with TRBJ2-3; 8 bases are shared with TRBD1. CDR3 length equals 16 residues. In germline, CDR1 is SNHLY, CDR2 FYNNEI. The trim removed 6 bases at V and 3 bases at J, leaving 11 bases unmatched.

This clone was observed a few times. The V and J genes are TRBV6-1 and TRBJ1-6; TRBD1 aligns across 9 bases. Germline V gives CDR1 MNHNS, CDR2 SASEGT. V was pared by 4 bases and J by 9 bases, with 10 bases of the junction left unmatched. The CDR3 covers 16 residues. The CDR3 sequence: CASSAIQGALSSPLHF. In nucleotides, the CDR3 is TGTGCCAGCAGTGCAATACAGGGGGCGCTCAGTTCACCCCTCCACTTT.

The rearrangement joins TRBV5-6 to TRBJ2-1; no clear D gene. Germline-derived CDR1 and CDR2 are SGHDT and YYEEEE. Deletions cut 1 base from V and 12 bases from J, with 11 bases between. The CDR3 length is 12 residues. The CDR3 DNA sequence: TGTGCCAGCAGCTTGCGAGCGTCTGGGCAGTTCTTC. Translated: CASSLRASGQFF.

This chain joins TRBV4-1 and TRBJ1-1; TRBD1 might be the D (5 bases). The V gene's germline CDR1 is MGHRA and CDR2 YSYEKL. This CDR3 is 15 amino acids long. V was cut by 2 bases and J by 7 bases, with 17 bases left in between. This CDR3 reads CASSQPRMGVLEAFF. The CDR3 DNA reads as TGCGCCAGCAGCCAACCGAGAATGGGGGTCCTTGAAGCTTTCTTT.